This T cell receptor (beta chain) was captured by sequencing in a study of shared clonotypes between healthy human individuals. Study-wide context: Serving as donors were a couple of women and a few men, whose ages spanned 18 to 49. Findings of the study overall: Clonotype sharing across donors was expected to vary with sequencing depth.

Notes on this clone: Antigen unknown.

Losses at the gene ends were 6 bases for V and 5 bases for J; bases not matched to a gene: 7. In germline, CDR1 is SQVTM, CDR2 ANQGSEA. This CDR3 has 13 amino acids. The assay was immunoSEQ multiplex PCR, and TCRdb's table has in-frame clones only and misses some. The data show roughly 1,000,000 clones, approximately 78% seen once. The rearrangement links TRBV29-1 to TRBJ2-7; TRBD1 aligns across 10 bases. This receptor was obtained from a man between 18 and 29 years old in good health. Some clones in this sample may be carry-over from other donors' samples. Material: memory CD4+ T cells from PBMCs. Subset noted: CD45RA-negative fraction. The CDR3 loop is CSVAGTGVNEQYF. As DNA, the CDR3 is TGCAGCGTCGCCGGGACAGGGGTTAACGAGCAGTACTTC.